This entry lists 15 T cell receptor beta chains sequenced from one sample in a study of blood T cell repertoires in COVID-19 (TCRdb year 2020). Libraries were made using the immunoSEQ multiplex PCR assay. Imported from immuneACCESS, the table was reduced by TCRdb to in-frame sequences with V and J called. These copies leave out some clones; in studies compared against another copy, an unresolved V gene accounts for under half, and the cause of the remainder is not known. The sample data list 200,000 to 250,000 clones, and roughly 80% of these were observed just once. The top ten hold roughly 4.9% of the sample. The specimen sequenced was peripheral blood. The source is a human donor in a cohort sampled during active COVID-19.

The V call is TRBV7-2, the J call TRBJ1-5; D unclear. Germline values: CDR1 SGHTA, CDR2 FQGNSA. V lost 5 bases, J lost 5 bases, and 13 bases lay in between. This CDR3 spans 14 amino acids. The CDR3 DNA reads TGTGCCAGCAGCCCCCTGAACGGGTATCAGCCCCAGCATTTT. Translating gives CASSPLNGYQPQHF.

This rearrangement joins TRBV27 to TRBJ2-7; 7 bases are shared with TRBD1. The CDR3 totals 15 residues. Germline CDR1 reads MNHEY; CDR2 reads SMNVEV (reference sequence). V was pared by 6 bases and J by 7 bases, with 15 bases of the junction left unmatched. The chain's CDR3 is CASSNFRDSLEEQYF. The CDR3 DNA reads TGTGCCAGCAGCAACTTCCGGGACAGCCTGGAGGAGCAGTACTTC.

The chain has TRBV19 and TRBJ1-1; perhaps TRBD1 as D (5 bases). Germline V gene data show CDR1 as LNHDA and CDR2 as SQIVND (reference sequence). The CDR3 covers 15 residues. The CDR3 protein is CAVQKGGASRTEAFF. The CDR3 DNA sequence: TGTGCTGTCCAAAAGGGCGGGGCCTCGAGGACTGAAGCTTTCTTT.

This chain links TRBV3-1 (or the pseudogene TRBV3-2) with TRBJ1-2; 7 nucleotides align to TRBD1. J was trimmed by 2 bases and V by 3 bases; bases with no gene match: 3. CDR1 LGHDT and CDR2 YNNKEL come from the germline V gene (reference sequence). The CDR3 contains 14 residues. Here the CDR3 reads CASSHAGGNYGYTF. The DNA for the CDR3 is TGTGCCAGCAGCCATGCAGGGGGGAACTATGGCTACACCTTC.

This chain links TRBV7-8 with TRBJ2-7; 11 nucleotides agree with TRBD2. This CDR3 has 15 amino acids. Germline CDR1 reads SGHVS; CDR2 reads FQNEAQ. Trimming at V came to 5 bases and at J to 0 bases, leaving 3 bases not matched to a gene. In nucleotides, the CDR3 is TGTGCCAGCAGCCTCGGACTAGCGGGCTCCTACGAGCAGTACTTC. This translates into CASSLGLAGSYEQYF.

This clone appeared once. The CDR3 sequence: CSASDDSNTEAFF. CDR3 DNA: TGCAGTGCTAGTGATGACTCGAACACTGAAGCTTTCTTT. The chain combines TRBV20-1 with TRBJ1-1; D remains ambiguous. This CDR3 is 13 amino acids long. Germline V gene lookup returns CDR1 DFQATT and CDR2 SNEGSKA (reference sequence). The V gene lost 3 bases and the J gene lost 1 base, with 9 bases spanning the gap.

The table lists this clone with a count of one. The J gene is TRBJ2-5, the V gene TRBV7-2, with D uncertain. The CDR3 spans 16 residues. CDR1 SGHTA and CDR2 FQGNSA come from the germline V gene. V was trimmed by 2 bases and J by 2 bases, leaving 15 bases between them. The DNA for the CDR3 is TGTGCCAGCAGCTTAACCCCACCGGGTCCACAAGAGACCCAGTACTTC. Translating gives CASSLTPPGPQETQYF.

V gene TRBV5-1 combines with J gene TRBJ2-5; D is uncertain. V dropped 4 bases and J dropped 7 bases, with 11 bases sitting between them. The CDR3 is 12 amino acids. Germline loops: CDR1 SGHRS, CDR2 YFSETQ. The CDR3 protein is CASSQSSGTQYF. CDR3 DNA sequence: TGCGCCAGCAGCCAGAGTTCGGGGACCCAGTACTTC.

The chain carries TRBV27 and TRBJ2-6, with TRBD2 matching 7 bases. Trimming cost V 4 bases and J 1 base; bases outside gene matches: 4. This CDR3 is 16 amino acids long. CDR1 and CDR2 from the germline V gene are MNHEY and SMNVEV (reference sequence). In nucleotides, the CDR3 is TGTGCCAGCAGTTATCGGCGGGGGTCTGGGGCCAACGTCCTGACTTTC. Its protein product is CASSYRRGSGANVLTF. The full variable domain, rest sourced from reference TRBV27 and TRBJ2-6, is EAQVTQNPRYLITVTGKKLTVTCSQNMNHEYMSWYRQDPGLGLRQIYYSMNVEVTDKGDVPEGYKVSRKEKRNFPLILESPSPNQTSLYFCASSYRRGSGANVLTFGAGSRLTVL.

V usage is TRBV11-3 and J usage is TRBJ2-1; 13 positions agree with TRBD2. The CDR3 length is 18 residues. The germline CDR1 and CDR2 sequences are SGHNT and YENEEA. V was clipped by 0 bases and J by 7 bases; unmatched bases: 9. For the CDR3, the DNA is TGTGCCAGCAGCTTAGATAATAGAGGACTAGCGGGAGTTAATGAGCAGTTCTTC. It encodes CASSLDNRGLAGVNEQFF.

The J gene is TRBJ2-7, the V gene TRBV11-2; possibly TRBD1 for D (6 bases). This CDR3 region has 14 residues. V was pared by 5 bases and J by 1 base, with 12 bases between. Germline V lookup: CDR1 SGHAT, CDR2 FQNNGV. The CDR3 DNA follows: TGTGCCAGCAGCAGATCCAGGGGATCCTACGAGCAGTACTTC. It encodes CASSRSRGSYEQYF.

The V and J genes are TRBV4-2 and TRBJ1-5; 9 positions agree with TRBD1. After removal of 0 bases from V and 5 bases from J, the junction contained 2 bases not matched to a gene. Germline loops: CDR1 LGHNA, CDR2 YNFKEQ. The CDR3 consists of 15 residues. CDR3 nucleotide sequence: TGTGCCAGCAGCCAAGAGGGACAGGGTGATCAGCCCCAGCATTTT. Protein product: CASSQEGQGDQPQHF.

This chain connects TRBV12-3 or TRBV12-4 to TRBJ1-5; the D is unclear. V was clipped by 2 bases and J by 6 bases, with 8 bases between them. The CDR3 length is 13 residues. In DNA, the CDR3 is TGTGCCAGCAGTTTAACGGGTTTTCAGCCCCAGCATTTT. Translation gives CASSLTGFQPQHF.

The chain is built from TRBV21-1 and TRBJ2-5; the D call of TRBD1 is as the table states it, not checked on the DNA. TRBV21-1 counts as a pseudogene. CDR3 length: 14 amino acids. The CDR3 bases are TGTGCCAGCAGCAATGCCCAGGCCGAAGAGACCCAGTACTTC. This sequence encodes CASSNAQAEETQYF.

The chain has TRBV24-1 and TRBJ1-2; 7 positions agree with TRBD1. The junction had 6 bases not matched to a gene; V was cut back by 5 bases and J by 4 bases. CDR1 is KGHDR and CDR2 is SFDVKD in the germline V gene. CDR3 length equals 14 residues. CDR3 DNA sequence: TGTGCCACCAGTGCTCCCGACAGGGCCTATGGCTACACCTTC. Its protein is CATSAPDRAYGYTF.